This TCR beta chain was retrieved from a study of PD-L1 blockade in urothelial cancer. Method: immunoSEQ multiplex PCR; TCRdb's copy keeps in-frame clones and lacks some. The table lists about 37,000 clones, approximately 83% of them singletons. Germline V gene sequence: CDR1 SGHRS, CDR2 YFSETQ. The V end lost 5 bases, the J end lost 3 bases, and 17 bases lay between the germline ends. This CDR3 has 15 residues. The sequence derives from a man aged 55 to 70 with urothelial cancer. The source was PBMCs, collected around atezolizumab (anti-PD-L1) treatment. The V gene is TRBV5-1, the J gene TRBJ1-2, with a weak D call TRBD1 (6 bases). The CDR3, as DNA: TGCGCCAGCAGACGCCTGGACAGCATGGACTATGGCTACACCTTC. It is translated as CASRRLDSMDYGYTF.